The clone carrying this T cell receptor (beta chain) was seen more than once but under ten times. TCRdb recomputed calls from the RACE reads with MiXCR, one row per CDR3 protein. There are about 260,000 distinct CDR3 sequences in the sample; about 9% occur only once, and less than 3% lies in the top ten. Time point noted: pre-sensitization, week 0. Sample treatment: therapeutic diphenylcyclopropenone sensitization with weekly scalp DPC. This specimen comes from a study of human T cells and chemical hapten exposure. This receptor was obtained from a woman in her 40s with alopecia areata. Some clones in this sample may be carry-over from other donors' samples. Sequenced here: whole blood, sampled in connection with sensitization to the hapten diphenylcyclopropenone (DPC).

CDR3: CAISESGLGPVQYF. The CDR3 DNA is TGTGCCATCAGTGAGTCTGGATTGGGACCCGTTCAGTACTTC. The chain uses TRBV10-3 and TRBJ2-5, with D perhaps being TRBD1 or TRBD2 (5 bases each). The germline CDR1 and CDR2 sequences are ENHRY and SYGVKD. The length of the CDR3 is 14 residues. Between the trimmed V and J ends, which lost 0 bases and 11 bases, there was a span of 16 bases.